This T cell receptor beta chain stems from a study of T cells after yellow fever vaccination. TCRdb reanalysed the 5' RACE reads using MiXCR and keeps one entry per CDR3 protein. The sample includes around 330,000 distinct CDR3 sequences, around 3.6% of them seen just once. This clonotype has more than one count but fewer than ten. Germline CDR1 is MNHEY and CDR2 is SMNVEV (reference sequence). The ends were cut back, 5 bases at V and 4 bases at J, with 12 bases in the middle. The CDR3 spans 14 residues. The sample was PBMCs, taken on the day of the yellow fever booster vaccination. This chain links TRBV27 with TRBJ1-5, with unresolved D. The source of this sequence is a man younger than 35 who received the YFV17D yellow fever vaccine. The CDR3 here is CASSRIGVNQPQHF. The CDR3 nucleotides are TGTGCCAGCAGTCGTATTGGGGTAAATCAGCCCCAGCATTTT.